A selection of T cell receptor beta chains follows, all from one sample in a study of blood T cells in healthy people across ages. TCRdb called the 5' RACE reads again in MiXCR, with one record for every CDR3 protein. The table has about 500,000 distinct CDR3 sequences, around 24% seen once; the top ten hold just over 8.5%. These data were likewise used in another study, on T cells of mothers and their children.

The sequenced sample consisted of blood. These receptors were taken from a boy between 10 and 17 years old in good health. Both conserved end residues are part of each CDR3. The D gene is left open where the match is weak. Only some rows state a clone size, as once, few, many or a class for expanded clones.

J	V	D	size	DNA	CDR3
TRBJ1-5	TRBV6-2/TRBV6-3	NA	few	TGTGCCAGCACCCCGTCCATCTGGGGTCAGCCCCAGCATTTT	CASTPSIWGQPQHF
TRBJ2-3	TRBV6-5	NA	few	TGTGCCAGCGGGGGGGGGCTTAACACAGATACGCAGTATTTT	CASGGGLNTDTQYF
TRBJ1-5	TRBV20-1	NA	NA	TGCAGTGCTCTTTTCCGGGACCCGATTGGGGATCAGCCCCAGCATTTT	CSALFRDPIGDQPQHF
TRBJ2-7	TRBV6-6	TRBD1	few	TGTGCCAGCAGTTACCCGGTCGCAGGGGGCCACTACGAGCAGTACTTC	CASSYPVAGGHYEQYF
TRBJ1-2	TRBV5-1	NA	NA	TGCGCCAGCAGCTTGGCCACCCCTGAGAGGTATGGCTACACCTTC	CASSLATPERYGYTF
TRBJ2-1	TRBV29-1	TRBD2	NA	TGCAGCGTTTACAGGGTACCCCTAGCGGGGGGGATCTACAATGAGCAGTTCTTC	CSVYRVPLAGGIYNEQFF
TRBJ1-2	TRBV4-3	NA	NA	TGCGCCAGCAGCCAAGATTTAGCGGTAGCTAACTATGGCTACACCTTC	CASSQDLAVANYGYTF
TRBJ1-1	TRBV28	TRBD1	many	TGTGCCAGCAGAGAGACAGGGTCCACTGAAGCTTTCTTT	CASRETGSTEAFF
TRBJ2-1	TRBV6-2/TRBV6-3	NA	NA	TGTGCCAGCAGTTACTCGGTTTGGGTTGAGCAGTTCTTC	CASSYSVWVEQFF
TRBJ2-5	TRBV7-2	TRBD2	NA	TGTGCCAGCAGCTTAGTCGCGGGGGGGCATAGAGAGACCCAGTACTTC	CASSLVAGGHRETQYF
TRBJ1-4	TRBV30	TRBD1	NA	TGTGCCTACACGACAGGGGGGAATGAAAAACTGTTTTTT	CAYTTGGNEKLFF
TRBJ1-5	TRBV18	NA	few	TGTGCCAGCTCAACCACAGGGATTCTCGGCAATCAGCCCCAGCATTTT	CASSTTGILGNQPQHF
TRBJ2-7	TRBV20-1	NA	few	TGCAGTGCTACCCAATTTAACGAGCAGTACTTC	CSATQFNEQYF
TRBJ2-3	TRBV4-3	NA	few	TGCGCCAGCAGGCCATACAGGGAAGGGGGCACAGATACGCAGTATTTT	CASRPYREGGTDTQYF
TRBJ2-2	TRBV29-1	NA	NA	TGCAGCGTTGAAGCTCCCGGGACCGGAACCGGGGAGCTGTTTTTT	CSVEAPGTGTGELFF
TRBJ2-2	TRBV27	NA	NA	TGTGCCAGCAGTTCGAGGGCGAACACCGGGGAGCTGTTTTTT	CASSSRANTGELFF
TRBJ2-3	TRBV4-3	TRBD2	NA	TGCGCCAGCAGCCACGGGTTGGGTACTAGCGGGGTCTCAGATACGCAGTATTTT	CASSHGLGTSGVSDTQYF
TRBJ2-5	TRBV4-3	TRBD1	NA	TGCGCCAGCAGCCACGACAGGGGGAATCAAGAGACCCAGTACTTC	CASSHDRGNQETQYF
TRBJ2-7	TRBV4-2	NA	once	TGTGCCAGCAGCCAAGTGGGACCCCGGGACGGACTGTACGAGCAGTACTTC	CASSQVGPRDGLYEQYF
TRBJ2-7	TRBV27	NA	few	TGTGCCAGCAGTGCCAGGGGTCCTTACGAGCAGTACTTC	CASSARGPYEQYF
TRBJ2-1	TRBV24-1	TRBD1	NA	TGTGCCACCAGTGACTTACAGGGGGCCCCCTACAATGAGCAGTTCTTC	CATSDLQGAPYNEQFF
TRBJ2-7	TRBV7-6	TRBD2	NA	TGTGCCAGCAGCTTAGGTTTTGCGCGGACTAGCGGGTACGAGCAGTACTTC	CASSLGFARTSGYEQYF
TRBJ2-1	TRBV4-1	TRBD2	few	TGCGCCAGCAGCCAAGAGAGGAGCGGACTAGCGGGAAAAGAGCAGTTCTTC	CASSQERSGLAGKEQFF
TRBJ2-1	TRBV7-8	NA	NA	TGTGCCAGCAGACTAAAAATTAGCTCCTACAATGAGCAGTTCTTC	CASRLKISSYNEQFF
TRBJ2-6	TRBV6-5	TRBD1	few	TGTGCCAGCAGTCCAGGGGGCGCTGGGGCCAACGTCCTGACTTTC	CASSPGGAGANVLTF
TRBJ2-1	TRBV2	TRBD1	few	TGTGCCAGCGGGCCGGGACAGGGGGCTTACAATGAGCAGTTCTTC	CASGPGQGAYNEQFF
TRBJ2-6	TRBV9	NA	NA	TGTGCCAGCAGCTCGGGACCGCGACGTGGGGCCAACGTCCTGACTTTC	CASSSGPRRGANVLTF
TRBJ2-7	TRBV20-1	NA	few	TGCAGTGCTAGAGTTCCAGCTTCCTACGAGCAGTACTTC	CSARVPASYEQYF
TRBJ2-1	TRBV9	TRBD2	many	TGTGCCAGCAGCGTAGCTATCAGCGGGAGGAGGGGCGATGAGCAGTTCTTC	CASSVAISGRRGDEQFF
TRBJ2-5	TRBV7-9	NA	NA	TGTGCCAGCAGCTTAATTGGGCGGTTCCAAGAGACCCAGTACTTC	CASSLIGRFQETQYF
TRBJ2-5	TRBV5-1	NA	NA	TGCGCCAGCAGCAACGTGGAGGGAGAGTACCAAGAGACCCAGTACTTC	CASSNVEGEYQETQYF
TRBJ2-7	TRBV6-5	TRBD1	NA	TGTGCCAGCAGTTACTCTCGGCAGGGGGCCAACGAGCAGTACTTC	CASSYSRQGANEQYF
TRBJ2-5	TRBV27	TRBD2	few	TGTGCCAGCAGTTTATTCGGACTAGCGGGAGAGACCCAGTACTTC	CASSLFGLAGETQYF
TRBJ1-3	TRBV9	NA	NA	TGTGCCAGCAGCGTAGCTGGCCACGCAAGCTCTGGAAACACCATATATTTT	CASSVAGHASSGNTIYF
TRBJ2-7	TRBV9	NA	NA	TGTGCCAGCAGCGGCAGGAACTCCTACGAGCAGTACTTC	CASSGRNSYEQYF
TRBJ2-1	TRBV3-1	NA	NA	TGTGCCAGCAGCCAAGTACGTATGAATGAGCAGTTCTTC	CASSQVRMNEQFF
TRBJ2-7	TRBV10-3	NA	NA	TGTGCCATCAGCCAGGGGACCTCTTACTACGAGCAGTACTTC	CAISQGTSYYEQYF
TRBJ1-6	TRBV4-3	NA	NA	TGCGCCAGCAGCCAAGAACAGGGAGGTTCACCCCTCCACTTT	CASSQEQGGSPLHF
TRBJ2-5	TRBV28	NA	few	TGTGCCAGCAGTCTCGAGGTACCGTACCAAGAGACCCAGTACTTC	CASSLEVPYQETQYF
TRBJ2-5	TRBV12-3/TRBV12-4	NA	NA	TGTGCCAGCAGTCTGCTAGGAAGCCAAGAGACCCATTACTTC	CASSLLGSQETHYF
TRBJ2-7	TRBV6-2/TRBV6-3	TRBD2	NA	TGTGCCAGCAGTTACGGTCCCGGGAGGGTGAAAGACGAGCAGTACTTC	CASSYGPGRVKDEQYF
TRBJ2-7	TRBV6-2/TRBV6-3	NA	NA	TGTGCCAGCAGTTATTACGTAACCTACGAGCAGTACTTC	CASSYYVTYEQYF
TRBJ2-7	TRBV7-9	NA	NA	TGTGCCAGCAGCTTAGAAGCGGGCAGGGCCTGGTACGAGCAGTACTTC	CASSLEAGRAWYEQYF
TRBJ1-2	TRBV5-1	NA	NA	TGCGCCAGCAGCTTGGCCAGCGGGGGAGCGAACTATGGCTACACCTTC	CASSLASGGANYGYTF
TRBJ1-1	TRBV28	NA	NA	TGTGCCAGCAGTTTATCTCGGCAAAGCAGCCGGATGAGTGCTTTCTTT	CASSLSRQSSRMSAFF
TRBJ2-5	TRBV29-1	NA	NA	TGCAGCGTGCGGGGCCGCAGGGAGACCCAGTACTTC	CSVRGRRETQYF
TRBJ2-2	TRBV2	NA	NA	TGTGCCAGCAGTGTAAACAGGCTGAACACCGGGGAGCTGTTTTTT	CASSVNRLNTGELFF
TRBJ2-3	TRBV20-1	TRBD1	few	TGCAGTGCTAGCAGGATTGGGGGACAGGGTACAGATACGCAGTATTTT	CSASRIGGQGTDTQYF
TRBJ2-7	TRBV14	TRBD2	NA	TGTGCCAGCAGCCGAGCGGGAGTTCTTTCCTACGAGCAGTACTTC	CASSRAGVLSYEQYF
TRBJ1-1	TRBV29-1	NA	NA	TGCAGCGTTCAAGGGCGGTCCAGTCCCTCCGCGCTACCTGAAGTTTTCTTT	CSVQGRSSPSALPEVFF
TRBJ2-5	TRBV7-2	NA	few	TGTGCCAGCAGCTCATACGACAGGCCGGCGGAGACCCAGTACTTC	CASSSYDRPAETQYF
TRBJ1-6	TRBV7-6	NA	NA	TGTGCCAGCAGCCCCCTTAATTCACCCCTCCACTTT	CASSPLNSPLHF
TRBJ1-4	TRBV29-1	NA	NA	TGCAGCGTTGACTCCCCCGATGAAAAACTGTTTTTT	CSVDSPDEKLFF
TRBJ2-7	TRBV7-2	TRBD1	many	TGTGCCAGCAGCTTAACGTCGGGGACAGGGCACAACGAGCAGTACTTC	CASSLTSGTGHNEQYF
TRBJ2-1	TRBV5-1	TRBD2	few	TGTGCCAGCAGCTTGGTGGGGCTAGCGGGATACAATGAGCAGTTCTTC	CASSLVGLAGYNEQFF